This TCR beta chain derives from a study of cytomegalovirus exposure and HLA in healthy donors. Study-wide results and caveats: Most CMV-associated TCR beta chains were later found to appear HLA-restricted. Usually a TCR sequence was rare, but some public TCRs were found in many donors. A later analysis revealed that TCR association rates differed between HLA loci, peaking at DRB1 and bottoming out at HLA-C.

As for this clone: Antigen specificity is unknown.

V was shortened by 0 bases and J by 7 bases, with 9 bases between the two germline ends. Germline V CDR1 and CDR2: SSHAT, FNYEAQ (reference sequence). The CDR3 runs to 14 residues. The PCR ran on 60 Vbeta and 13 Jbeta primers. Here immunoSEQ multiplex PCR was the method, and the copy in TCRdb shows in-frame clones only, minus some. The sample lists under 200,000 clones, around four fifths occurring once. This chain uses TRBV7-7 with TRBJ2-2; weak D call: TRBD2 (5 bases). The sample taken for sequencing was PBMCs. This TCR was sampled from a man aged 18 to 30 in good health and CMV-seronegative. The CDR3 DNA sequence: TGTGCCAGCAGCTTAGCCCCTGAGGGCGGGGAGCTGTTTTTT. Its protein is CASSLAPEGGELFF.